The present T cell receptor beta chain was sequenced within a study of shared clonotypes between healthy human individuals. Study-level results: Between several donors, naive CD4 clonotypes were shared at a level of about 5%. Among donors, clonotype sharing was expected to be affected by sequencing depth.

The length of the CDR3 is 16 residues. The germline V gene has CDR1 SGHAT and CDR2 FQNNGV. V lost 0 bases and J 6 bases, leaving 17 bases between the germline ends. This clone was observed once. No antigen is known for it. The study ran the assay at deep level. Clones were sequenced by immunoSEQ multiplex PCR, and TCRdb holds only the in-frame ones, with some missing. The sample lists 2 million or so clones, 85% to 95% occurring once. The clonotype comes from a man aged 18 to 30 in good health. Sequenced input: naive CD4+ T cells sorted from blood. Documented subset: CD45RA+ positively selected. The rearrangement uses TRBV11-2 and TRBJ2-5; D perhaps matches TRBD2 (6 bases). CDR3 coding DNA: TGTGCCAGCAGCTTAGATCTAGCGCGACTTGGGAAGACCCAGTACTTC. This codes for CASSLDLARLGKTQYF. Using reference TRBV11-2 and TRBJ2-5 for the parts outside the CDR3, the full variable domain is EAGVAQSPRYKIIEKRQSVAFWCNPISGHATLYWYQQILGQGPKLLIQFQNNGVVDDSQLPKDRFSAERLKGVDSTLKIQPAKLEDSAVYLCASSLDLARLGKTQYFGPGTRLLVL.